These 11 T cell receptor beta chains came from one sample sequenced in a study of T cells in localized non-small cell lung cancer. The method was immunoSEQ multiplex PCR; TCRdb's version includes in-frame clones alone and lacks a portion of them. The sample contains about 64,000 clones, roughly 81% of which appear only once. The sequenced sample was PBMCs, obtained before any cancer treatment. The receptors stem from a man aged 40 to 69 with stage II lung adenocarcinoma.

The genes are TRBV6-6 and TRBJ1-1; 8 nucleotides match TRBD1. J gave up 7 bases and V 4 bases, and 11 bases lay outside the gene matches. There are 15 residues in the CDR3. The germline V gene has CDR1 MNHNY and CDR2 SVGAGI (reference sequence). CDR3 sequence reads: CASSSRIQGAGEAFF. CDR3 sequence (DNA): TGTGCCAGCAGTTCGAGAATTCAGGGGGCAGGTGAAGCTTTCTTT.

This clone was seen just once. The chain joins TRBV6-5 to TRBJ2-5; TRBD1 is a possible D gene (5 bases). CDR1 and CDR2 (germline): MNHEY, SVGAGI. V was trimmed by 7 bases and J by 5 bases, leaving 17 bases between them. This CDR3 is built from 14 residues. The CDR3 DNA reads TGTGCCAGCACCAATCAAGCAGGGCCCGAGACCCAGTACTTC. Translated, it gives CASTNQAGPETQYF.

The chain couples TRBV7-2 to TRBJ1-5; TRBD1 is a possible D gene (6 bases). The CDR3 loop spans 13 amino acids. In germline, CDR1 is SGHTA, CDR2 FQGNSA. V gave up 4 bases and J gave up 6 bases, with 10 bases separating them. The CDR3 DNA reads TGTGCCAGCAGCTCCCAGGGGAGTCAGCCCCAGCATTTT. Translating gives CASSSQGSQPQHF.

A few counts support this clone. V is TRBV30 and J is TRBJ1-2; no definite D call. With 0 bases removed from V and 8 bases from J, the gap between germline ends came to 10 bases. CDR1 is GTSNPN and CDR2 is SVGIG in the germline V gene (reference sequence). This CDR3 is built from 12 residues. The CDR3 nucleotides are TGTGCCTGGAGTGTCCGGTCGATCGGCTACACCTTC. This sequence encodes CAWSVRSIGYTF.

The chain carries TRBV29-1 and TRBJ2-3, with a tentative D call TRBD1 (6 bases). Looked up from germline, CDR1 is SQVTM and CDR2 is ANQGSEA. CDR3 length: 14 residues. The V end was cut by 7 bases, the J end by 1 base, with 15 bases between. The DNA for the CDR3 is TGCAGCGCAGAGACCCGGACAGGCACAGATACGCAGTATTTT. Protein sequence: CSAETRTGTDTQYF.

The V call is TRBV6-1, the J call TRBJ1-1; D ambiguous. Germline loops: CDR1 MNHNS, CDR2 SASEGT. Deletions cut 2 bases from V and 0 bases from J, with 7 bases between. CDR3 length: 14 residues. The CDR3 DNA reads as TGTGCCAGCAGTGAACCCAGTTTGAACACTGAAGCTTTCTTT. Translated: CASSEPSLNTEAFF.

The gene calls are TRBV30 and TRBJ1-2; D is possibly TRBD1 (6 bases). This CDR3 contains 15 residues. The V and J ends lost 4 bases and 4 bases respectively, with 19 bases between them. The germline gives CDR1 GTSNPN, CDR2 SVGIG (reference sequence). CDR3 nucleotide sequence: TGTGCCTGGAACCCTTCGGGAGGGGGACGCTATGGCTACACCTTC. The encoded protein is CAWNPSGGGRYGYTF.

The chain links TRBV7-8 to TRBJ1-1, with no clear D. This CDR3 region has 13 residues. V was trimmed by 5 bases and J by 0 bases, leaving 7 bases between them. Per germline, CDR1 SGHVS and CDR2 FQNEAQ. CDR3 sequence (DNA): TGTGCCAGCAGCCCCACCATGAACACTGAAGCTTTCTTT. It encodes CASSPTMNTEAFF.

The rearrangement uses TRBV4-3 and TRBJ2-6; D unresolved. Trimming removed 0 bases at V and 1 base at J, with 7 bases between. CDR1 is LGHNA, CDR2 YSLEER, per germline. This CDR3 spans 16 amino acids. CDR3: CASSQDAVSGANVLTF. CDR3 nucleotide sequence: TGCGCCAGCAGCCAAGATGCGGTTTCTGGGGCCAACGTCCTGACTTTC.

This clone was seen only once. This sequence joins TRBV7-2 and TRBJ2-1; perhaps TRBD2 as D (6 bases). Trimming took 1 base from V and 3 from J, leaving 10 bases between them. Germline CDR1 SGHTA, CDR2 FQGNSA. There are 15 residues in the CDR3. The CDR3 sequence: CASSLVADDYNEQFF. CDR3 coding DNA: TGTGCCAGCAGCTTAGTAGCGGACGACTACAATGAGCAGTTCTTC.

In this sample, this clone turned up a few times. The CDR3 loop is CASSLAEEPGKGNTF. The CDR3 DNA reads as TGCGCCAGCAGCTTGGCCGAAGAACCGGGCAAAGGAAACACCTTC. The chain employs TRBV5-1 and TRBJ1-2; D not certain. Germline CDR1 and CDR2: SGHRS and YFSETQ. The CDR3 consists of 15 residues. V was cut by 0 bases and J by 12 bases, with 21 bases left in between.